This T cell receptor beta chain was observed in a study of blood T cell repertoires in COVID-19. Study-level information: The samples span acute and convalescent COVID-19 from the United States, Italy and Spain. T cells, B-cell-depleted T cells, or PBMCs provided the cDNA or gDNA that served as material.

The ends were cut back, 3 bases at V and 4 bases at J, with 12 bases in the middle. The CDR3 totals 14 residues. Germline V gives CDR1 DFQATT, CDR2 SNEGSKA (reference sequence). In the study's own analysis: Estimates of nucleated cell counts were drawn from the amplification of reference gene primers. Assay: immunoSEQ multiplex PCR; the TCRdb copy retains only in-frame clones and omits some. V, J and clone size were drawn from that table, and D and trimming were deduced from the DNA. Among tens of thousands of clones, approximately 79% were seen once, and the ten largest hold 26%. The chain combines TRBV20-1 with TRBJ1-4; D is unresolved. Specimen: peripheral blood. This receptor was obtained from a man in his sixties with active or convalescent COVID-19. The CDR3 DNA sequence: TGCAGTGCTAGTAATGAGGGATATAATGAAAAACTGTTTTTT. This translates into CSASNEGYNEKLFF.